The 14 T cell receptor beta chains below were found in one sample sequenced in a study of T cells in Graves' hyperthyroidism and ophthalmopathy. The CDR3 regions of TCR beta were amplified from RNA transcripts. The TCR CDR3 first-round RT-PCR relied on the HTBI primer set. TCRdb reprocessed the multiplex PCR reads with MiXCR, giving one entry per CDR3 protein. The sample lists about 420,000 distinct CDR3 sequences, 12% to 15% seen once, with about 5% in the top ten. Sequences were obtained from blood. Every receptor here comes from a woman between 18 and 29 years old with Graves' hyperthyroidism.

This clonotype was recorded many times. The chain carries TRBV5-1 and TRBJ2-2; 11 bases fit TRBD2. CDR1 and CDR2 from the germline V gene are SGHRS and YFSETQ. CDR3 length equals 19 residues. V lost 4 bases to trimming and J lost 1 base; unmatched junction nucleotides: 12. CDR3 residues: CASSLPTTSGTLNTGELFF. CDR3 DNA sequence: TGCGCCAGCAGCCTCCCGACGACTAGCGGGACTCTGAACACCGGGGAGCTGTTTTTT.

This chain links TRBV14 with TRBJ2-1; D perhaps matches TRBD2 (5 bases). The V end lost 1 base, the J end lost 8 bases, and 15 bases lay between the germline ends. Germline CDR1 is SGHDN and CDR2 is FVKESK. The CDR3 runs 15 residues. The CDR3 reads CASSQGVTSFDEQFF. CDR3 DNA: TGTGCCAGCAGCCAAGGGGTCACTAGTTTCGATGAGCAGTTCTTC.

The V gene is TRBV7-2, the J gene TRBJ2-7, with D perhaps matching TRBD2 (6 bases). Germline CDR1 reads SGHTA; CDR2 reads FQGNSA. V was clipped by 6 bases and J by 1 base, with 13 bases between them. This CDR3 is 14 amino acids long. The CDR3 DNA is TGTGCCAGCAGGGGGGGACTGCGATCCTACGAGCAGTACTTC. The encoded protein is CASRGGLRSYEQYF.

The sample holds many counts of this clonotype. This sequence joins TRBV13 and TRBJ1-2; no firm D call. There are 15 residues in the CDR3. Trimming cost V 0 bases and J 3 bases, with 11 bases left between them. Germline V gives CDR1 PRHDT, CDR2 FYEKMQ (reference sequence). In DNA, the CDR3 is TGTGCCAGCAGCTTAGGAGGGCAGACCTACTATGGCTACACCTTC. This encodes CASSLGGQTYYGYTF. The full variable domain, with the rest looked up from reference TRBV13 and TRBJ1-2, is AAGVIQSPRHLIKEKRETATLKCYPIPRHDTVYWYQQGPGQDPQFLISFYEKMQSDKGSIPDRFSAQQFSDYHSELNMSSLELGDSALYFCASSLGGQTYYGYTFGSGTRLTVV.

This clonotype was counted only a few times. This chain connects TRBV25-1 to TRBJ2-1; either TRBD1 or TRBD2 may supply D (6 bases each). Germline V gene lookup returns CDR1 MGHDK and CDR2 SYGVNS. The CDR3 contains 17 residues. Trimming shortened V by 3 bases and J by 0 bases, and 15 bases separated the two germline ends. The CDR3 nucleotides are TGTGCCAGCAGTGATGGTGGGGGGCGCGGCTCCTACAATGAGCAGTTCTTC. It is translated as CASSDGGGRGSYNEQFF. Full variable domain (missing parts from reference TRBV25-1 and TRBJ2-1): EADIYQTPRYLVIGTGKKITLECSQTMGHDKMYWYQQDPGMELHLIHYSYGVNSTEKGDLSSESTVSRIRTEHFPLTLESARPSHTSQYLCASSDGGGRGSYNEQFFGPGTRLTVL.

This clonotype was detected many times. The chain's CDR3 is CSAKGHVKDTQYF. The CDR3 nucleotides read TGCAGTGCTAAGGGTCATGTGAAAGATACGCAGTATTTT. The rearrangement uses TRBV20-1 and TRBJ2-3; no clear D gene. V lost 4 bases to trimming and J lost 5 bases, with 13 bases between them. The germline V gene has CDR1 DFQATT and CDR2 SNEGSKA (reference sequence). CDR3 length: 13 residues.

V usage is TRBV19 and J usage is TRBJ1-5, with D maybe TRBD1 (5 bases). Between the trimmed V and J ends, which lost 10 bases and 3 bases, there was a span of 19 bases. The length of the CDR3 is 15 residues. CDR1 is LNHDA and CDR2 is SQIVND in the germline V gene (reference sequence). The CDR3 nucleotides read TGTGCCACCTCCTGGGGGACGGCCAACAATCAGCCCCAGCATTTT. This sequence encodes CATSWGTANNQPQHF.

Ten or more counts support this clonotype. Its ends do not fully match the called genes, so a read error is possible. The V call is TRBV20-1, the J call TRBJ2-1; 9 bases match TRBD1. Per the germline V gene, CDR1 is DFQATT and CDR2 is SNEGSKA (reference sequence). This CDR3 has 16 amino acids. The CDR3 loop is CSARVRGQGTYNEQLF. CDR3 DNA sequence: TGCAGTGCTAGAGTACGGGGACAGGGCACCTACAATGAGCAGCTCTTC.

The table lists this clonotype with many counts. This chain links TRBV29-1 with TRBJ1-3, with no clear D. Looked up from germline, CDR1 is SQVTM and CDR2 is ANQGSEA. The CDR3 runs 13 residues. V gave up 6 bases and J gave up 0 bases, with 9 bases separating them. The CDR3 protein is CSVVYGSGNTIYF. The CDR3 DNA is TGCAGCGTAGTGTACGGCTCTGGAAACACCATATATTTT. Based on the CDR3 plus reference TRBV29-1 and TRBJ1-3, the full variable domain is SAVISQKPSRDICQRGTSLTIQCQVDSQVTMMFWYRQQPGQSLTLIATANQGSEATYESGFVIDKFPISRPNLTFSTLTVSNMSPEDSSIYLCSVVYGSGNTIYFGEGSWLTVV.

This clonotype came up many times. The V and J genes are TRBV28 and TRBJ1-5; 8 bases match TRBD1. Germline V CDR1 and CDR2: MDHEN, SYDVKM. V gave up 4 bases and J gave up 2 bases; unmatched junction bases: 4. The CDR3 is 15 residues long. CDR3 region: CASSSQGAGNQPQHF. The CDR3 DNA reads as TGTGCCAGCAGTTCTCAGGGGGCTGGCAATCAGCCCCAGCATTTT.

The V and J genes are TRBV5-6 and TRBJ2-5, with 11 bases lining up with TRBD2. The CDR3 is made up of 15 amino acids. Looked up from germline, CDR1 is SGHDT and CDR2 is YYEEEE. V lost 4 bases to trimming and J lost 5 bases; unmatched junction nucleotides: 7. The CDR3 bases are TGTGCCAGCAGCGAACTAGCGGGAGAGGCGGAGACCCAGTACTTC. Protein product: CASSELAGEAETQYF.

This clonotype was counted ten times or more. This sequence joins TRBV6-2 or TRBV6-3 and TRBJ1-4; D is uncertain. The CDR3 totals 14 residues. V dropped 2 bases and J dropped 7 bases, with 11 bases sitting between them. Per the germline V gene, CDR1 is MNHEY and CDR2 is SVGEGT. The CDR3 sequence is CASSYGSSFEKLFF. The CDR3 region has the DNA TGTGCCAGCAGTTACGGATCATCGTTTGAAAAACTGTTTTTT.

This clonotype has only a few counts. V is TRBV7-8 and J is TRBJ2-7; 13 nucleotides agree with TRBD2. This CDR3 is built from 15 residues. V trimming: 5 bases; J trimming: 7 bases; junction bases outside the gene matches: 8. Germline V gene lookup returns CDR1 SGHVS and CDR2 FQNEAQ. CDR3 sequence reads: CASSLVTSGGGEQYF. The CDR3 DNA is TGTGCCAGCAGCCTAGTTACTAGCGGGGGGGGGGAGCAGTACTTC.

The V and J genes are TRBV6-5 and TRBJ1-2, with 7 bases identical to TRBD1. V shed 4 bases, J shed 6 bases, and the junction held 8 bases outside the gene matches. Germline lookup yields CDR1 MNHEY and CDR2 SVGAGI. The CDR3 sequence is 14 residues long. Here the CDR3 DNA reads TGTGCCAGCAGTTCTAGAGGGGGCTATAATGGCTACACCTTC. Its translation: CASSSRGGYNGYTF.